What follows describes a single T cell receptor (beta chain). The sample originates from a study of control samples from healthy donors and cancer patients. Assay: immunoSEQ multiplex PCR; the TCRdb copy retains only in-frame clones and omits some. The sample gives just over 150,000 clones, 94% of which show up once; under 8.5% is in the top ten. With V trimmed by 5 bases and J by 2 bases, 12 bases remained unmatched. Germline CDR1 PRHDT, CDR2 FYEKMQ (reference sequence). The CDR3 consists of 17 residues. The source is a woman between 40 and 50 years old in good health. Sequenced input: blood. The chain has TRBV13 and TRBJ1-5, with TRBD1 matching 7 bases. CDR3 loop: CASSHGQATRGNQPQHF. The CDR3 bases are TGTGCCAGCAGCCACGGACAGGCGACGAGGGGCAATCAGCCCCAGCATTTT.